The rows below give T cell receptor beta chains drawn from one sample of a study of shared clonotypes between healthy human individuals. The protocol was immunoSEQ multiplex PCR, while the TCRdb copy is restricted to in-frame clones and leaves out a portion. The profile covers fewer than 550,000 clones, with 75% to 80% appearing a single time and under 15% taken by the ten largest. Sequencing was carried out using PBMCs. The receptors were sampled from a woman aged 40-49 years in good health. Some clones in this sample may be carry-over from other donors' samples. CDR3s include the opening cysteine and the closing phenylalanine or tryptophan. The D gene is left open where the match is weak. The size of a clone is reported for some rows only, either as once, few or many, or as a class for expanded clones.

v_gene	j_gene	d_gene	abundance	CDR3aa
TRBV7-9	TRBJ2-1	-	-	CASSPTRTYNEQFF
TRBV7-2	TRBJ2-5	-	-	CASSLANHAGGETQYF
TRBV5-4	TRBJ1-2	-	-	CASSLGTQGDYGYTF
TRBV2	TRBJ2-1	TRBD2	few	CASSRLAGDHNEQFF
TRBV19	TRBJ1-2	-	-	CASSLTAYNYGYTF
TRBV7-3	TRBJ2-1	TRBD2	-	CASSAPGTSLNEQFF
TRBV28	TRBJ2-7	-	few	CASSSLSVAPFSYEQYF
TRBV11-2	TRBJ2-5	-	-	CASSLVQGETQYF
TRBV15	TRBJ2-1	TRBD2	few	CATSRDLLAGVNEQFF
TRBV11-2	TRBJ2-4	-	-	CASSLNQGFQYF
TRBV30	TRBJ2-5	-	-	CAWSVNDLQETQYF
TRBV6-5	TRBJ1-2	-	-	CASSTPTGQTYGYTF
TRBV6-1	TRBJ1-4	TRBD1	once	CASRETGGIEKLFF
TRBV28	TRBJ2-7	TRBD1	-	CASSFPGQGSYEQYF
TRBV9	TRBJ2-7	-	-	CASSVSGNSYEQYF
TRBV15	TRBJ2-2	TRBD1	-	CATSRDRTAGELFF
TRBV6-4	TRBJ2-2	-	-	CASSSASTTGELFF
TRBV4-1	TRBJ2-7	TRBD2	-	CASSQRLAGTYEQYF
TRBV7-9	TRBJ2-7	TRBD2	-	CASSPSGSYGYEQYF
TRBV2	TRBJ2-5	-	-	CASSEVAQETQYF
TRBV4-1	TRBJ2-7	TRBD2	-	CASSVSVAGAGEQYF
TRBV5-1	TRBJ2-7	TRBD2	-	CASSPGLVSYEQYF
TRBV5-4	TRBJ2-1	TRBD1	-	CASSPGQGHYNEQFF
TRBV4-1	TRBJ1-1	TRBD1	few	CASSQYRGEAFF
TRBV2	TRBJ2-5	-	-	CASSEAKETQYF
TRBV2	TRBJ2-3	TRBD2	-	CASRIYGTSGDTQYF
TRBV7-2	TRBJ1-1	TRBD1	-	CASSPNRGLRSTEAFF
TRBV11-2	TRBJ2-2	-	-	CASSLVGGTTGELFF
TRBV12-2	TRBJ2-7	-	-	CASRLGGLASYEQYF
TRBV4-1	TRBJ2-5	-	-	CASSQVRQGLETQYF
TRBV28	TRBJ2-4	TRBD1	-	CASSLSGQLAKNIQYF
TRBV5-4	TRBJ2-5	-	-	CASSLSGAGETQYF
TRBV4-3	TRBJ2-1	-	few	CASSQVDGDEQFF
TRBV5-1	TRBJ2-1	-	-	CASSPRGRNNEQFF
TRBV2	TRBJ2-3	TRBD2	-	CASPSGTSGADTQYF
TRBV7-9	TRBJ2-7	TRBD1	few	CASSLADDRGYEQYF
TRBV7-3	TRBJ2-1	-	-	CASSSSGGVNEQFF
TRBV29-1	-	-	-	CSVEGGGSPSSYEQYF
TRBV6-5	TRBJ1-4	-	-	CANSRTGSREKLFF
TRBV2	TRBJ2-7	-	-	CASRLGLTSTYEQYF
TRBV14	TRBJ2-2	TRBD2	few	CASSSRVAGGTGELFF
TRBV4-3	TRBJ2-3	TRBD2	-	CASSQDMASGRVGVRTDTQYF
TRBV19	TRBJ2-1	TRBD2	once	CASSTEAGGPYNEQFF
TRBV6-5	TRBJ2-2	TRBD2	-	CASRLAGVGAGELFF
TRBV5-1	TRBJ2-5	TRBD2	-	CASSWGLAGDLQETQYF
TRBV12-5	TRBJ2-1	TRBD1	-	CASGLGQVGPSTPSRAYNEQFF
TRBV19	TRBJ1-1	-	-	CASSAQGRGAEAFF
TRBV18	TRBJ2-1	TRBD2	-	CASSPGLAGSIEQFF
TRBV7-2	TRBJ1-1	-	few	CASSPSRGSTEAFF
TRBV9	TRBJ2-6	-	-	CASSSLSGANVLTF
TRBV29-1	TRBJ2-1	-	-	CSVGRTDNEQFF
TRBV2	TRBJ1-1	-	few	CASSSHTEAFF
TRBV4-1	TRBJ1-4	-	-	CASSQPTGKLFF
TRBV6-4	TRBJ2-1	-	few	CASSDSGVGGYNEQFF
TRBV19	TRBJ1-4	-	-	CASSLPPNPAPNEKLFF